The rows below give T cell receptor beta chains drawn from one sample of a study of blood T cells in healthy people across ages. TCRdb reprocessed the 5' RACE reads with MiXCR, giving one entry per CDR3 protein. This table has around 800,000 distinct CDR3 sequences, under 45% appearing once. Source material: blood. The receptors originated from a man in his fifties or sixties in good health. Each CDR3 is given with its conserved first and last residue. The D gene is left open where the match is weak. The size field is filled for only some rows; it gives once, few, many or a size class.

TRBJ1-4 | TRBV30 | - | - | TGTGCCTGCCGGACAGACTCAACTAATGAAAAACTGTTTTTT | CACRTDSTNEKLFF
TRBJ2-4 | TRBV2 | - | - | TGTGCCAGCCGGAGAAACATTCAGTACTTC | CASRRNIQYF
TRBJ1-4 | TRBV9 | - | few | TGTGCCAGCAGCGTAGCTACCGGGACTCCGGAAAAACTGTTTTTT | CASSVATGTPEKLFF
TRBJ2-7 | TRBV13 | TRBD1 | few | TGTGCCAGCAGCTATCACCGGGACAGGGTATACGAGCAGTACTTC | CASSYHRDRVYEQYF
TRBJ2-7 | TRBV20-1 | TRBD2 | - | TGCAGTGCTAGAGCGGGACTAGCGGCCTCCTACGAGCAGTACTTC | CSARAGLAASYEQYF
TRBJ1-2 | TRBV7-2 | - | - | TGTGCCAGCACTCCCACCCCTCCGGACAGTAACTATGGCTACACCTTC | CASTPTPPDSNYGYTF
TRBJ2-7 | TRBV7-2 | TRBD2 | - | TGTGCCAGCAGCAAAATCGGGGCGGGGGGCGACAATGAGCAGTACTTC | CASSKIGAGGDNEQYF
TRBJ2-5 | TRBV3-1 | TRBD2 | - | TGTGCCAGCAGCGGGGGAGCGGGGGGGCGTCAAGAGACCCAGTACTTC | CASSGGAGGRQETQYF
TRBJ1-6 | TRBV25-1 | - | few | TGTGCCAGCAGGGAAACGGTACAATCACCCCTCCACTTT | CASRETVQSPLHF
TRBJ2-5 | TRBV3-1 | - | - | TGTGCCAGCAGCCAACGATGGCAGGCGGAGGAGACCCAGTACTTC | CASSQRWQAEETQYF